The 13 T cell receptor beta chains listed next were all sequenced from one sample in a study of T cell responses to AZD1222 COVID-19 vaccine. TCRdb keeps only in-frame clones here, not all; method: immunoSEQ multiplex PCR. The data show about 130,000 clones, about nine tenths seen once. This material consisted of peripheral blood, taken 28 days after the second AZD1222 dose. Receptor source: an adult who received the AZD1222 COVID-19 vaccine.

CDR3 sequence (DNA): TGTGCCAGCGCCCTTGGCCTTAGCACAGATACGCAGTATTTT. Translation: CASALGLSTDTQYF. V and J are TRBV7-3 and TRBJ2-3; D is undetermined. Germline V gives CDR1 SGHTA, CDR2 FQGTGA. Trimming took 8 bases from V and 0 from J, leaving 12 bases between them. There are 14 residues in the CDR3.

A few counts support this clone. The CDR3: CASSPRGGRTGELFF. The CDR3 DNA sequence: TGTGCCAGCAGCCCCCGCGGGGGCCGTACCGGGGAGCTGTTTTTT. The gene calls are TRBV7-9 and TRBJ2-2, with TRBD2 as a possible D gene (7 bases). CDR1 is SEHNR, CDR2 FQNEAQ, per germline (reference sequence). The CDR3 runs 15 residues. Trimming removed 5 bases from V and 5 bases from J, with 15 bases in between. The whole variable domain, remainder taken from reference TRBV7-9 and TRBJ2-2, is DTGVSQNPRHKITKRGQNVTFRCDPISEHNRLYWYRQTLGQGPEFLTYFQNEAQLEKSRLLSDRFSAERPKGSFSTLEIQRTEQGDSAMYLCASSPRGGRTGELFFGEGSRLTVL.

This clone was recorded only once. This sequence joins TRBV3-1 (or the pseudogene TRBV3-2) and TRBJ1-1; 7 positions agree with TRBD1. The germline V gene encodes CDR1 LGHDT and CDR2 YNNKEL (reference sequence). V gave up 2 bases and J gave up 3 bases; unmatched junction bases: 15. The CDR3 is made up of 18 amino acids. In DNA, the CDR3 is TGTGCCAGCAGCCAACCTCCGGTCCCCGGGACAGAATACACTGAAGCTTTCTTT. Translated: CASSQPPVPGTEYTEAFF.

This chain uses TRBV7-2 with TRBJ1-3; perhaps TRBD1 as D (6 bases). Germline CDR1 is SGHTA and CDR2 is FQGNSA. The CDR3 length is 16 residues. With 3 bases removed from V and 3 bases from J, the gap between germline ends came to 15 bases. The CDR3 protein is CASSFEGGKSGNTIYF. CDR3 DNA sequence: TGTGCCAGCAGCTTCGAGGGGGGGAAAAGTGGAAACACCATATATTTT.

V gene TRBV7-9 combines with J gene TRBJ1-2; D remains ambiguous. The CDR3 consists of 14 residues. The V gene's germline CDR1 is SEHNR and CDR2 FQNEAQ (reference sequence). The V gene lost 4 bases and the J gene lost 2 bases, with 11 bases spanning the gap. CDR3 bases: TGTGCCAGCAGCTCATTGTATTCCAACTATGGCTACACCTTC. It is translated as CASSSLYSNYGYTF.

The chain joins TRBV11-3 to TRBJ2-7, with 8 nucleotides matching TRBD1. Germline-derived CDR1 and CDR2 are SGHNT and YENEEA. The J segment lost 0 bases and the V segment lost 1 base, leaving 2 bases of the junction unmatched. The CDR3 contains 15 residues. CDR3 nucleotides: TGTGCCAGCAGCTTAGGGACAGGGCCCTCCTACGAGCAGTACTTC. Protein product: CASSLGTGPSYEQYF.

V gene TRBV5-6 combines with J gene TRBJ2-1, with 9 bases aligning to TRBD2. The CDR3 totals 15 residues. V was pared by 0 bases and J by 4 bases, with 2 bases of the junction left unmatched. Per germline, CDR1 SGHDT and CDR2 YYEEEE. CDR3 amino acids: CASSLVTSGYNEQFF. As DNA, the CDR3 is TGTGCCAGCAGCTTGGTGACTAGCGGATACAATGAGCAGTTCTTC. Drawing the rest from reference TRBV5-6 and TRBJ2-1, the complete variable domain is DAGVTQSPTHLIKTRGQQVTLRCSPKSGHDTVSWYQQALGQGPQFIFQYYEEEERQRGNFPDRFSGHQFPNYSSELNVNALLLGDSALYLCASSLVTSGYNEQFFGPGTRLTVL.

This clone was picked up one time. The chain carries TRBV5-4 and TRBJ2-1; D is possibly TRBD2 (5 bases). This CDR3 has 13 amino acids. Germline CDR1 and CDR2: SGHNT and YYREEE (reference sequence). V lost 0 bases and J 7 bases, leaving 8 bases between the germline ends. CDR3 DNA sequence: TGTGCCAGCAGCTTGGGAGGGTCTAATGAGCAGTTCTTC. Its translation is CASSLGGSNEQFF.

J is TRBJ2-3 and V is TRBV7-2; D remains unclear. Deletions cut 0 bases from V and 4 bases from J, with 8 bases between. CDR3 length: 14 amino acids. Germline CDR1 is SGHTA and CDR2 is FQGNSA. The CDR3 sequence is CASSLAGNADTQYF. CDR3 coding DNA: TGTGCCAGCAGCTTAGCAGGGAACGCAGATACGCAGTATTTT.

In its sample, this clone was seen a few times. The V and J genes are TRBV7-2 and TRBJ1-4, with 7 bases identical to TRBD1. V dropped 5 bases and J dropped 13; count of bases not matched to a gene: 7. Germline V CDR1 and CDR2: SGHTA, FQGNSA. The CDR3 is 12 residues long. Written as DNA, the CDR3 is TGTGCCAGCAGCCCTGACAGGGTGGTACTGTTTTTT. Protein sequence: CASSPDRVVLFF.

The chain joins TRBV7-2 to TRBJ2-7; D is undetermined. Trimming removed 6 bases from V and 2 bases from J, with 11 bases in between. The CDR3 has 13 amino acids. Germline V gives CDR1 SGHTA, CDR2 FQGNSA. Here the CDR3 reads CASRPTHTYEQYF. CDR3 bases: TGTGCCAGCAGGCCAACACACACCTACGAGCAGTACTTC.

This clone was recorded only once. The chain is built from TRBV7-2 and TRBJ2-3; 11 bases are a match to TRBD2. Germline-derived CDR1 and CDR2 are SGHTA and FQGNSA. The junction had 7 bases not matched to a gene; V was cut back by 1 base and J by 1 base. This CDR3 has 18 residues. The CDR3 sequence: CASSLVPGTSGGTDTQYF. In DNA form, the CDR3 reads TGTGCCAGCAGCTTAGTCCCGGGGACTAGCGGAGGCACAGATACGCAGTATTTT.

This sequence joins TRBV19 and TRBJ1-2, with TRBD1 matching 8 bases. The CDR3 has 13 amino acids. V was clipped by 5 bases and J by 8 bases; unmatched bases: 7. The germline gives CDR1 LNHDA, CDR2 SQIVND (reference sequence). DNA for the CDR3: TGTGCCAGTAGTGCTACAGGGGGTTGGGGCTACACCTTC. Encoded protein: CASSATGGWGYTF.